Following are 9 T cell receptor beta chains from one sample sequenced in a study of T cell responses to AZD1222 COVID-19 vaccine. Sequenced by immunoSEQ multiplex PCR; TCRdb stores in-frame clones only, minus some. The sample includes 150,000 to 250,000 clones, roughly 92% of them seen just once. The sequenced sample was peripheral blood, obtained 28 days after the second AZD1222 dose. The receptor set was obtained from an adult who received the AZD1222 COVID-19 vaccine.

The V call is TRBV28, the J call TRBJ2-7; possible D gene TRBD1, 8 bases. V was pared by 7 bases and J by 2 bases, with 12 bases between. This CDR3 is 13 amino acids long. Germline-derived CDR1 and CDR2 are MDHEN and SYDVKM. CDR3 sequence: CASIQGGTYEQYF. CDR3 DNA sequence: TGTGCCAGCATACAGGGGGGGACCTACGAGCAGTACTTC.

The genes are TRBV19 and TRBJ1-6, with D possibly TRBD1 on 5 matching bases. The V gene lost 5 bases and the J gene lost 4 bases, with 15 bases spanning the gap. Germline V CDR1 and CDR2: LNHDA, SQIVND (reference sequence). The CDR3 runs to 16 residues. As DNA, the CDR3 is TGTGCCAGTAGTGTGGGGGGTGAGCTGTATAATTCACCCCTCCACTTT. Protein: CASSVGGELYNSPLHF.

The J gene is TRBJ2-1, the V gene TRBV9, with TRBD2 matching over 8 bases. This CDR3 spans 15 amino acids. Germline V gene lookup returns CDR1 SGDLS and CDR2 YYNGEE. Losses at the gene ends were 2 bases for V and 2 bases for J; bases not matched to a gene: 3. CDR3 in DNA: TGTGCCAGCAGCGTGGCCGGGAGGGCCTACAATGAGCAGTTCTTC. Translating gives CASSVAGRAYNEQFF.

The chain is built from TRBV6-2 or TRBV6-3 and TRBJ1-1; D unresolved. CDR1 is MNHEY and CDR2 is SVGEGT in the germline V gene. Between the trimmed V and J ends, which lost 5 bases and 4 bases, there was a span of 5 bases. The CDR3 loop spans 11 amino acids. The CDR3: CASSGFTEAFF. In nucleotides, the CDR3 is TGTGCCAGCAGTGGCTTCACTGAAGCTTTCTTT.

The rearrangement links TRBV11-2 to TRBJ2-3; D not resolved. V dropped 1 base and J dropped 0 bases, with 11 bases sitting between them. The CDR3 extends over 16 amino acids. Per the germline V gene, CDR1 is SGHAT and CDR2 is FQNNGV. The CDR3 spells CASSLGLGGSTDTQYF. DNA for the CDR3: TGTGCCAGCAGCTTAGGGCTAGGTGGTAGCACAGATACGCAGTATTTT. Full variable domain (remainder filled in from reference TRBV11-2 and TRBJ2-3): EAGVAQSPRYKIIEKRQSVAFWCNPISGHATLYWYQQILGQGPKLLIQFQNNGVVDDSQLPKDRFSAERLKGVDSTLKIQPAKLEDSAVYLCASSLGLGGSTDTQYFGPGTRLTVL.

The chain employs TRBV24-1 and TRBJ2-3, with D perhaps TRBD1 (5 bases). V shed 2 bases and J shed 1 base, with 15 bases lying between them. Germline CDR1 is KGHDR and CDR2 is SFDVKD. This CDR3 is 17 amino acids long. This chain's CDR3 is CATSDSPGSPRTDTQYF. DNA of the CDR3: TGTGCCACCAGTGATTCACCAGGGTCCCCCCGCACAGATACGCAGTATTTT.

The genes are TRBV19 and TRBJ2-7; a weak D match, TRBD2 (6 bases). CDR3 length: 14 amino acids. Deletions cut 7 bases from V and 7 bases from J, with 20 bases between. Germline V gene data show CDR1 as LNHDA and CDR2 as SQIVND (reference sequence). CDR3 sequence reads: CASTPTRGGWEQYF. The CDR3 DNA reads as TGTGCCAGTACCCCCACGCGGGGTGGTTGGGAGCAGTACTTC.

This sequence joins TRBV25-1 and TRBJ2-3, with D unclear. V shed 7 bases and J shed 0 bases, with 14 bases lying between them. Per germline, CDR1 MGHDK and CDR2 SYGVNS. The CDR3 loop spans 15 amino acids. The chain's CDR3 is CASMGGEWSTDTQYF. CDR3 in DNA: TGTGCCAGCATGGGTGGGGAATGGAGCACAGATACGCAGTATTTT.

The chain couples TRBV11-3 to TRBJ2-1; tentative D call: TRBD1 (6 bases). CDR3 length: 13 residues. Trimming stripped 5 bases from V and 8 bases from J, with 13 bases between. CDR1 and CDR2 from the germline V gene are SGHNT and YENEEA. The CDR3 DNA reads TGTGCCAGCAGCCAACAGGGTGGCCATGAGCAGTTCTTC. It yields the protein CASSQQGGHEQFF.